This T cell receptor (beta chain) was identified in a study of spatial heterogeneity in lung cancer. CDR1 and CDR2 from the germline V gene are MNHEY and SVGAGI. There are 13 residues in the CDR3. V shed 7 bases and J shed 2 bases, with 11 bases lying between them. The study's findings and limits: The recorded estimate of tumor T cell coverage is 6% to 7% for alpha chains and about 14% for beta chains. Mutation tallies in tumors tracked expanded intratumoral alpha and beta TCR counts.

This clonotype was seen at least ten times. Its specificity is not known. The sample's time point: sample taken at primary tumor resection. Whole RNA, which was extracted from tumor, nontumor lung tissue or frozen PBMC, was sequenced without any cell sorting. A single record per CDR3 protein comes from TCRdb applying MiXCR to the 5' RACE reads. The sample yields about 27,000 distinct CDR3 sequences, less than 9% seen once. This sequence originates from a male donor with early-stage non-small cell lung cancer. The material was lung tumor tissue, obtained at surgery. The chain carries TRBV6-5 and TRBJ2-5; no clear D. CDR3 bases: TGTGCCAGCACCCGGACGGCACAAGAGACCCAGTACTTC. Translated: CASTRTAQETQYF.